A single sample gave rise to the 27 T cell receptor beta chains below, sequenced in a study of shared clonotypes between healthy human individuals (dated by TCRdb to about 2020). To prepare the library, the immunoSEQ multiplex PCR assay was applied. TCRdb holds this immuneACCESS table with in-frame rearrangements only. Some clones are missing; in checked studies, unresolved V genes explain under half, and the rest has no known cause. In all, the sample holds some 490,000 clones, and approximately 80% of those were seen once. The ten largest clonotypes hold 12% of the sample. The sample consisted of PBMCs. The receptors come from a woman aged 40 to 50 in good health. Some clones in this sample may be carry-over from other donors' samples.

The chain couples TRBV10-3 to TRBJ2-7; 9 nucleotides align to TRBD1. The J segment lost 6 bases and the V segment lost 2 bases, leaving 8 bases of the junction unmatched. There are 15 residues in the CDR3. Germline values: CDR1 ENHRY, CDR2 SYGVKD. This chain's CDR3 is CAISEGRDRGGEQYF. CDR3 in DNA: TGTGCCATCAGTGAGGGGCGAGACAGGGGGGGCGAGCAGTACTTC.

The gene calls are TRBV7-2 and TRBJ2-1, with a tentative D call TRBD2 (6 bases). The CDR3 is 14 residues long. The germline CDR1 and CDR2 sequences are SGHTA and FQGNSA. With 5 bases removed from V and 6 bases from J, the gap between germline ends came to 14 bases. CDR3 protein: CASSPTAGSNEQFF. DNA for the CDR3: TGTGCCAGCAGCCCCACTGCGGGAAGCAATGAGCAGTTCTTC.

The chain carries TRBV4-2 and TRBJ2-2; D not certain. Germline assignment: CDR1 LGHNA and CDR2 YNFKEQ. This CDR3 is 16 amino acids long. V lost 4 bases and J lost 1, with 13 bases in between. The CDR3: CASSPLRGGNTGELFF. CDR3 nucleotides: TGTGCCAGCAGCCCCTTACGAGGCGGGAACACCGGGGAGCTGTTTTTT.

The sample holds a few counts of this clone. This chain connects TRBV7-9 to TRBJ1-1, with unresolved D. Germline CDR1 SEHNR, CDR2 FQNEAQ (reference sequence). The CDR3 spans 13 residues. V lost 3 bases and J 1 base, leaving 6 bases between the germline ends. The CDR3 nucleotides read TGTGCCAGCAGCTTTAGTCAGAACACTGAAGCTTTCTTT. It specifies CASSFSQNTEAFF.

This chain uses TRBV30 with TRBJ2-7, with 7 bases lining up with TRBD2. Trimming took 1 base from V and 6 from J; bases not matched to a gene: 6. The CDR3 runs 13 residues. CDR1 and CDR2 from the germline V gene are GTSNPN and SVGIG (reference sequence). CDR3 DNA sequence: TGTGCCTGGAGTGCACGGGGAGGGAGCGAGCAGTACTTC. Residues: CAWSARGGSEQYF. The whole variable domain, filled in from reference TRBV30 and TRBJ2-7, reads SQTIHQWPATLVQPVGSPLSLECTVEGTSNPNLYWYRQAAGRGLQLLFYSVGIGQISSEVPQNLSASRPQDRQFILSSKKLLLSDSGFYLCAWSARGGSEQYFGPGTRLTVT.

The chain employs TRBV20-1 and TRBJ2-5; D remains unclear. Germline values: CDR1 DFQATT, CDR2 SNEGSKA (reference sequence). The CDR3 has 11 residues. Trimming pared 2 bases from V and 3 bases from J, leaving 4 bases between. The CDR3 is CSARHKETQYF. The CDR3 nucleotides read TGCAGTGCTAGACACAAAGAGACCCAGTACTTC.

This clone was recorded once. A junction boundary mismatches the germline segment, possibly from a read error. The chain joins TRBV13 to TRBJ2-7; 8 bases are a match to TRBD2. Per germline, CDR1 PRHDT and CDR2 FYEKMQ (reference sequence). There are 16 residues in the CDR3. The DNA for the CDR3 is TGTGCCAACAGCTTAACCTTCGGGAGGGATTACTACGAGCAGTACTTC. Protein product: CANSLTFGRDYYEQYF.

J is TRBJ2-3 and V is TRBV15, with 8 bases identical to TRBD1. Germline assignment: CDR1 LNHNV and CDR2 YYDKDF (reference sequence). This CDR3 has 16 amino acids. Losses at the gene ends were 6 bases for V and 5 bases for J; bases not matched to a gene: 13. CDR3 sequence: CATSLSVGTGLDTQYF. In DNA, the CDR3 is TGTGCCACCAGTTTATCCGTGGGGACAGGTTTAGATACGCAGTATTTT.

Remarks on this clone: Since a much larger clone is just one base distant, this may be a read error. At the DNA level, this CDR3 is encoded by other sequences in the same sample as well. CDR3 residues: CASSFVGAGTNYGYTF. CDR3 nucleotide sequence: TGTGCCAGCAGTTTTGTGGGGGCCGGGACTAACTATGGTTACACCTTC. This chain connects TRBV28 to TRBJ1-2, with D perhaps matching TRBD1 (6 bases). Germline lookup yields CDR1 MDHEN and CDR2 SYDVKM. The CDR3 is 16 amino acids.

V usage is TRBV2 and J usage is TRBJ2-1; 11 positions agree with TRBD2. Germline V gene sequence: CDR1 SNHLY, CDR2 FYNNEI. With V trimmed by 3 bases and J by 15 bases, 4 bases remained unmatched. There are 12 residues in the CDR3. This CDR3 reads CASSESLAGGFF. The DNA of the CDR3 is TGTGCCAGCAGTGAGAGTCTAGCGGGAGGGTTCTTC.

Of note for this clone: A far larger clone is a single base away, which makes a read error likely. Given the absence of the conserved phenylalanine or tryptophan at the CDR3 end, a read error is likely. V and J are TRBV5-1 and TRBJ2-7, with 7 bases lining up with TRBD1. Germline loops: CDR1 SGHRS, CDR2 YFSETQ. V shed 4 bases, J shed 5 bases, and the junction held 9 bases outside the gene matches. The CDR3 is 14 residues long. The CDR3: CASSRDSPRNEQYL. Here the CDR3 DNA reads TGCGCCAGCAGCCGGGACAGCCCCCGAAACGAGCAGTACCTC.

The rearrangement uses TRBV7-9 and TRBJ2-5; D might be TRBD2 (5 bases). Trimming stripped 5 bases from V and 2 bases from J, with 12 bases between. This CDR3 is built from 14 residues. Per germline, CDR1 SEHNR and CDR2 FQNEAQ (reference sequence). The CDR3 spells CASSPRAKQETQYF. The CDR3 bases are TGTGCCAGCAGCCCGCGGGCCAAGCAAGAGACCCAGTACTTC. The full variable domain, in which reference TRBV7-9 and TRBJ2-5 provide the parts outside the CDR3, is DTGVSQNPRHKITKRGQNVTFRCDPISEHNRLYWYRQTLGQGPEFLTYFQNEAQLEKSRLLSDRFSAERPKGSFSTLEIQRTEQGDSAMYLCASSPRAKQETQYFGPGTRLLVL.

A remark on this clone: This may be a read error, as it is one base from a much larger clone. The conserved phenylalanine or tryptophan is not found at the CDR3 terminus, so this likely reflects a read error. The chain has TRBV19 and TRBJ1-1, with D maybe TRBD1 (5 bases). CDR3 length: 14 residues. CDR1 is LNHDA and CDR2 is SQIVND in the germline V gene (reference sequence). V was clipped by 5 bases and J by 5 bases, with 15 bases between them. The CDR3 DNA is TGTGCCAGTAGTTTCCAGCAGGGACGGACTGAAGCTTTCCTT. Amino acids: CASSFQQGRTEAFL.

The rearrangement uses TRBV9 and TRBJ1-1; 9 bases agree with TRBD1. Germline lookup yields CDR1 SGDLS and CDR2 YYNGEE. Unmatched junction bases numbered 4, after V lost 3 bases and J lost 1 base. The CDR3 is 15 amino acids. CDR3 in amino acids: CASSGTGVGNTEAFF. Written as DNA, the CDR3 is TGTGCCAGCAGCGGGACAGGGGTAGGGAACACTGAAGCTTTCTTT.

This rearrangement joins TRBV5-4 to TRBJ2-1; weak D call: TRBD2 (6 bases). Trimming pared 2 bases from V and 6 bases from J, leaving 15 bases between. The CDR3 consists of 15 residues. Germline values: CDR1 SGHNT, CDR2 YYREEE (reference sequence). CDR3 DNA sequence: TGTGCCAGCAGCTTCGGGAGCCCGTCGGTCAATGAGCAGTTCTTC. Protein: CASSFGSPSVNEQFF. Full variable domain (remainder filled in from reference TRBV5-4 and TRBJ2-1): ETGVTQSPTHLIKTRGQQVTLRCSSQSGHNTVSWYQQALGQGPQFIFQYYREEENGRGNFPPRFSGLQFPNYSSELNVNALELDDSALYLCASSFGSPSVNEQFFGPGTRLTVL.

This chain links TRBV19 with TRBJ1-1; the match to TRBD1 covers 8 bases. Trimming cost V 7 bases and J 2 bases; bases outside gene matches: 18. The CDR3 runs 18 residues. CDR1 and CDR2 from the germline V gene are LNHDA and SQIVND (reference sequence). CDR3 loop: CASTILFASDRANTEAFF. DNA for the CDR3: TGTGCCAGTACTATTCTATTCGCCTCGGACAGGGCTAACACTGAAGCTTTCTTT.

J is TRBJ2-7 and V is TRBV23-1; D perhaps matches TRBD2 (6 bases). TRBV23-1 is an open reading frame, and its role is uncertain. CDR3 length: 19 residues. With 4 bases removed from V and 5 bases from J, the gap between germline ends came to 30 bases. DNA of the CDR3: TGCGCCAGCAGTCCCCCGCAGGGACCGACTGTCGCGGGACTCAACGAGCAGTACTTC. It translates to CASSPPQGPTVAGLNEQYF.

The chain carries TRBV11-1 and TRBJ2-7; D remains unclear. The CDR3 consists of 16 residues. CDR1 and CDR2 from the germline V gene are SGHAT and FQDESV (reference sequence). V shed 4 bases and J shed 2 bases, with 18 bases lying between them. In DNA, the CDR3 is TGTGCCAGCAGCTCACCGGGCCGCCTCCCCACCTACGAGCAGTACTTC. This gives the protein CASSSPGRLPTYEQYF.

This chain links TRBV2 with TRBJ1-5; D is perhaps TRBD1 (6 bases). V lost 7 bases, J lost 7 bases, and 17 bases lay in between. This CDR3 region has 14 residues. CDR1 SNHLY and CDR2 FYNNEI come from the germline V gene. The CDR3 region is CASTEGRGNQPQHF. CDR3 coding DNA: TGTGCCAGCACCGAGGGGAGGGGGAACCAGCCCCAGCATTTT.

This CDR3 is CASSFGSSETQYF. In DNA form, the CDR3 reads TGTGCCAGCAGTTTCGGGAGTTCGGAGACCCAGTACTTC. The J gene is TRBJ2-5, the V gene TRBV27, with D possibly being TRBD2 (6 bases). The CDR3 consists of 13 residues. The V gene lost 3 bases and the J gene lost 5 bases, with 10 bases spanning the gap. Germline V CDR1 and CDR2: MNHEY, SMNVEV (reference sequence).

This chain uses TRBV19 with TRBJ2-1; 8 bases align to TRBD2. V trimming: 2 bases; J trimming: 9 bases; junction bases outside the gene matches: 6. The CDR3 has 14 amino acids. Germline CDR1 and CDR2: LNHDA and SQIVND (reference sequence). The CDR3 region has the DNA TGTGCCAGTAGTATACAGCGGGAGAGGGTTGAGCAGTTCTTC. Translated, it gives CASSIQRERVEQFF.

A word on this clone: This is likely an artifact of a read error, given a far larger clone one base away. In the same sample, other DNA sequences code for this CDR3. The genes are TRBV29-1 and TRBJ1-1; D is unresolved. The V gene lost 6 bases and the J gene lost 7 bases, with 21 bases spanning the gap. This CDR3 is built from 14 residues. Looked up from germline, CDR1 is SQVTM and CDR2 is ANQGSEA. The CDR3 spells CSVVLTRGGIEAFF. As DNA, the CDR3 is TGCAGCGTAGTCCTAACCCGGGGTGGGATTGAAGCTTTCTTT.

The chain has TRBV27 and TRBJ1-1; TRBD1 matches at 7 bases. The ends lost 2 bases at V and 4 bases at J; junction bases unmatched: 10. Germline V gives CDR1 MNHEY, CDR2 SMNVEV (reference sequence). The CDR3 sequence is 16 residues long. In DNA form, the CDR3 reads TGTGCCAGCAGTTTAGCCCTAAGACAGGGCGGCACTGAAGCTTTCTTT. Its protein product is CASSLALRQGGTEAFF.

With regard to this clone: In the same sample, other DNA sequences code for this CDR3. This rearrangement joins TRBV18 to TRBJ2-7, with no clear D. Germline CDR1 is KGHSH and CDR2 is LQKENI. This CDR3 is 12 amino acids long. Trimming pared 3 bases from V and 2 bases from J, leaving 5 bases between. CDR3 sequence (DNA): TGTGCCAGCTCACCCTCGACCTACGAGCAGTACTTC. This sequence encodes CASSPSTYEQYF.

A note on this clone: The sample contains more than one DNA sequence encoding this CDR3. J is TRBJ1-1 and V is TRBV7-9; TRBD1 is a possible D gene (5 bases). CDR3 length equals 13 residues. Per the germline V gene, CDR1 is SEHNR and CDR2 is FQNEAQ (reference sequence). The V gene lost 5 bases and the J gene lost 5 bases, with 12 bases spanning the gap. The DNA of the CDR3 is TGTGCCAGCAGCCCCGGGACGGTTACTGAAGCTTTCTTT. Amino acids: CASSPGTVTEAFF.

This clone has a count of ten or more. This sequence joins TRBV11-2 and TRBJ1-2; maybe TRBD1 (5 bases). The ends were cut back, 2 bases at V and 2 bases at J, with 12 bases in the middle. Germline CDR1 and CDR2: SGHAT and FQNNGV. The CDR3 totals 15 residues. CDR3 loop: CASSLRGGGNYGYTF. The CDR3, as DNA: TGTGCCAGCAGCTTAAGAGGTGGGGGGAACTATGGCTACACCTTC. Looking up the rest from reference TRBV11-2 and TRBJ1-2 gives the full variable domain: EAGVAQSPRYKIIEKRQSVAFWCNPISGHATLYWYQQILGQGPKLLIQFQNNGVVDDSQLPKDRFSAERLKGVDSTLKIQPAKLEDSAVYLCASSLRGGGNYGYTFGSGTRLTVV.

Worth noting for this clone: Other DNA sequences in this specimen translate into the identical CDR3. The V and J genes are TRBV19 and TRBJ2-1, with D perhaps being TRBD1 or TRBD2 (5 bases each). Germline V lookup: CDR1 LNHDA, CDR2 SQIVND (reference sequence). V lost 6 bases to trimming and J lost 5 bases, with 11 bases between them. The CDR3 is 13 residues long. The CDR3 spells CASSRDRDNEQFF. Written as DNA, the CDR3 is TGTGCCAGTAGCCGGGACCGGGACAATGAGCAGTTCTTC.